The present entry profiles one T cell receptor beta chain with its context. Its antigen is currently unknown. The data belong to a study of CD8 T cells in ankylosing spondylitis. The germline gives CDR1 SNHLY, CDR2 FYNNEI. The CDR3 has 13 amino acids. Trimming took off 0 bases at V and 6 bases at J, with 8 bases between the two ends. Overall study results and limits: For ankylosing spondylitis blood, a TCR beta motif of fewer than 10 highly homologous variants appeared characteristic. Significantly higher representation of disease-linked clones was reported for matched ankylosing spondylitis synovial fluid.

One entry per CDR3 protein, called by TCRdb with MiXCR from the 5' RACE reads. The table lists about 200,000 distinct CDR3 sequences, 10% to 15% of them singletons. The sequencing input was blood, either unsorted or a sorted T cell fraction (not recorded which). The chain carries TRBV2 and TRBJ1-1; D is uncertain. This sequence originates from a male donor with ankylosing spondylitis or in good health (not recorded which). The CDR3 DNA reads as TGTGCCAGCAGTGAAGCGAGGCAGGCTGAAGCTTTCTTT. Its translation: CASSEARQAEAFF.